A single sample gave rise to the 8 T cell receptor beta chains below, sequenced in a study of molecular identifiers for immune sequencing clone quantification. One entry per CDR3 protein results from TCRdb running MiXCR on the PCR reads. Here the sample spans approximately 100,000 distinct CDR3 sequences, roughly a third being singletons. Sequencing input: naive CD8+ T cells from blood, with Jurkat cell RNA spiked in. Subset indicated: FACS-sorted CD8+CD4-CCR7+CD45RA+ naive T cells. The receptor set was obtained from a human donor in good health. Some libraries in this study had Jurkat cell RNA spiked in.

This clonotype was seen a handful of times. This may come from a read error, since a much larger clone is one base off. The rearrangement uses TRBV7-6 and TRBJ2-4; TRBD2 matches 9 bases. Germline V gene data show CDR1 as SGHVS and CDR2 as FNYEAQ. The CDR3 is 15 amino acids. The CDR3 DNA reads as TGTGCCACCTTCCTAGCGGGGCGTTACAAAACCATTCAGTACTTC. This encodes CATFLAGRYKTIQYF.

This clonotype turned up a few times. V is TRBV12-3 or TRBV12-4 and J is TRBJ1-1; no clear D gene. V was pared by 6 bases and J by 0 bases, with 14 bases between. The CDR3 runs to 15 residues. The CDR3 sequence: CASSYLSGMNTEAFF. The CDR3 bases are TGTGCCAGCAGCTATCTCTCGGGGATGAACACTGAAGCTTTCTTT.

This chain links TRBV2 with TRBJ2-7; tentatively, D is TRBD1 (6 bases). The germline V gene encodes CDR1 SNHLY and CDR2 FYNNEI. This CDR3 is 13 amino acids long. V was pared by 10 bases and J by 2 bases, with 15 bases between. CDR3 region: CAIHRDKTYEQYF. CDR3 nucleotide sequence: TGTGCCATCCACCGGGACAAGACCTACGAGCAGTACTTC. Variable domain in full (rest from reference TRBV2 and TRBJ2-7): EPEVTQTPSHQVTQMGQEVILRCVPISNHLYFYWYRQILGQKVEFLVSFYNNEISEKSEIFDDQFSVERPDGSNFTLKIRSTKLEDSAMYFCAIHRDKTYEQYFGPGTRLTVT.

In regard to this clonotype: An end of the junction does not agree with germline; a read error may underlie this. The chain joins TRBV24-1 to TRBJ2-1; possibly TRBD1 for D (8 bases). The CDR3 is 15 amino acids. Germline values: CDR1 KGHDR, CDR2 SFDVKD. The CDR3 loop is CATCDTGGAHNEQFF. The CDR3 nucleotides read TGTGCCACCTGTGATACAGGGGGGGCGCACAATGAGCAGTTCTTC.

This clonotype turned up a few times. This chain uses TRBV7-8 with TRBJ2-2; 8 bases are a match to TRBD2. This CDR3 has 15 residues. CDR1 and CDR2 (germline): SGHVS, FQNEAQ. Unmatched junction bases numbered 4, after V lost 0 bases and J lost 7 bases. CDR3 loop: CASSLAEREFGELFF. CDR3 in DNA: TGTGCCAGCAGCTTAGCTGAGCGGGAGTTCGGGGAGCTGTTTTTT. The complete variable domain, with remaining parts taken from reference TRBV7-8 and TRBJ2-2, reads GAGVSQSPRYKVAKRGQDVALRCDPISGHVSLFWYQQALGQGPEFLTYFQNEAQLDKSGLPSDRFFAERPEGSVSTLKIQRTQQEDSAVYLCASSLAEREFGELFFGEGSRLTVL.

The chain links TRBV27 to TRBJ1-3; 11 positions agree with TRBD1. The CDR3 is made up of 15 amino acids. The V and J ends lost 10 bases and 0 bases, in that order; junction bases with no gene match: 5. The germline V gene encodes CDR1 MNHEY and CDR2 SMNVEV (reference sequence). The CDR3 loop reads CATGTGGGSGNTIYF. In DNA form, the CDR3 reads TGTGCCACCGGGACAGGGGGTGGCTCTGGAAACACCATATATTTT.

Remarks on this clonotype: The missing conserved phenylalanine or tryptophan at the end of this CDR3 makes a read error likely. The V and J genes are TRBV7-2 and TRBJ2-5, with D possibly matching TRBD2 (6 bases). The CDR3 spans 14 residues. In germline, CDR1 is SGHTA, CDR2 FQGNSA. Trimming cost V 2 bases and J 4 bases, with 11 bases left between them. CDR3 bases: TGTGCCAGCAGCTTATTGGGGGGAGGAGAGACCCAGTACTAC. Its protein product is CASSLLGGGETQYY.

This chain uses TRBV6-6 with TRBJ2-7; D perhaps matches TRBD2 (5 bases). CDR3 length equals 15 residues. Germline V gene sequence: CDR1 MNHNY, CDR2 SVGAGI (reference sequence). Trimming stripped 0 bases from V and 6 bases from J, with 15 bases between. The CDR3 is CASSYSRYERREQYF. CDR3 DNA sequence: TGTGCCAGCAGTTACTCGAGATATGAGCGGCGCGAGCAGTACTTC.